This TCR beta chain was captured in a study of early T cells in non-severe SARS-CoV-2 infection. Across the whole study: The study sequenced bulk RNA from unsorted whole blood, with chains unpaired.

Ten or more counts support this clonotype. The CDR3 is 15 amino acids. V gave up 6 bases and J gave up 4 bases; unmatched junction bases: 6. Germline V gene data show CDR1 as MNHEY and CDR2 as SVGEGT. In TCRdb, the 5' RACE reads were re-called with MiXCR into one record per CDR3 protein. The sample carries about 59,000 distinct CDR3 sequences, about 12% recorded once. This chain connects TRBV6-2 or TRBV6-3 to TRBJ2-3; TRBD2 aligns across 11 bases. The sequencing input was whole blood. The TCR sequence derives from an adult who was a healthcare worker with PCR-confirmed SARS-CoV-2 infection or an uninfected control (not recorded which). The CDR3 coding sequence is TGTGCCAGCAGCGCTACTAGCGGGGGAGCAGATACGCAGTATTTT. It specifies CASSATSGGADTQYF.